The 3 T cell receptor beta chains reported below all come from one sample, sequenced in a study of technical replicates of blood from a few donors. The protocol was immunoSEQ multiplex PCR, while the TCRdb copy is restricted to in-frame clones and leaves out a portion. Of tens of thousands of clones listed, roughly 90% were seen once; the top ten hold 0.42%. Material for sequencing was T cells isolated from PBMCs. The receptors shown here come from a human donor in good health.

V is TRBV16 and J is TRBJ1-5; D is possibly TRBD1 (6 bases). V was trimmed by 2 bases and J by 4 bases, leaving 9 bases between them. Germline loops: CDR1 KGHSY, CDR2 FQNENV. This CDR3 is built from 14 residues. Here the CDR3 DNA reads TGTGCCAGCAGCCAAGGGAGGGGGAATCAGCCCCAGCATTTT. Amino acid sequence: CASSQGRGNQPQHF.

V is TRBV6-6 and J is TRBJ1-5; TRBD1 matches at 8 bases. Germline V gene lookup returns CDR1 MNHNY and CDR2 SVGAGI (reference sequence). The CDR3 has 15 amino acids. The ends lost 5 bases at V and 3 bases at J; junction bases unmatched: 6. CDR3 loop: CASSPGQGHNQPQHF. The CDR3 bases are TGTGCCAGCAGTCCTGGACAGGGCCACAATCAGCCCCAGCATTTT.

This chain connects TRBV6-5 to TRBJ2-2; tentatively, D is TRBD1 (5 bases). Germline CDR1 MNHEY, CDR2 SVGAGI. The V end was cut by 9 bases, the J end by 5 bases, with 13 bases between. The CDR3 runs to 13 residues. The CDR3 DNA reads TGTGCCAGTAAGAGACAGTCTACCGGGGAGCTGTTTTTT. Amino acid sequence: CASKRQSTGELFF.